A single sample is the source of the 21 T cell receptor beta chains below, sequenced in a study of T cells expressing NK-cell markers (dated by TCRdb to about 2020). The protocol used for the library was 5' RACE. These reads were obtained on an Illumina HiSeq 2000. After reprocessing by TCRdb, each CDR3 protein sequence is one entry, and no DNA is given. The table for this sample shows 160,000 or so distinct CDR3 sequences. About a fifth of the sample is taken by the ten largest. The sequencing input was blood T cells: a sorted CD56 or NKG2C T cell subset, CD4+ or CD8+ T cells, or bulk PBMC T cells (not recorded which). These receptors were collected from a woman between 18 and 75 years old in good health.

The rearrangement joins TRBV6-6 to TRBJ2-7. Germline values: CDR1 MNHNY, CDR2 SVGAGI (reference sequence). The CDR3 has 11 amino acids. The CDR3 region is CASSFGWEQYF.

This chain links TRBV5-5 with TRBJ1-1; TCRdb selects TRBD1, and the lack of DNA leaves this call unchecked. CDR1 SGHKS and CDR2 YYEKEE come from the germline V gene (reference sequence). This CDR3 region has 15 residues. CDR3: CASSLLRQKNTEAFF. The whole variable domain, filled in from reference TRBV5-5 and TRBJ1-1, reads DAGVTQSPTHLIKTRGQQVTLRCSPISGHKSVSWYQQVLGQGPQFIFQYYEKEERGRGNFPDRFSARQFPNYSSELNVNALLLGDSALYLCASSLLRQKNTEAFFGQGTRLTVV.

V is TRBV28 and J is TRBJ2-1; the TCRdb call, TRBD2, lacks DNA for checking. The CDR3 length is 17 residues. Germline-derived CDR1 and CDR2 are MDHEN and SYDVKM. This CDR3 is CASRGTSGRLSYNEQFF.

V and J are TRBV15 and TRBJ2-5; the D gene TCRdb calls, TRBD2, cannot be checked with no DNA. From germline, CDR1 is LNHNV and CDR2 YYDKDF (reference sequence). The CDR3 sequence is 15 residues long. CDR3 in amino acids: CATGLASGGQETQYF.

V gene TRBV12-3 or TRBV12-4 combines with J gene TRBJ1-6. This CDR3 is 14 amino acids long. The CDR3 here is CASSLMGRNSPLHF.

The V gene is TRBV7-2, the J gene TRBJ2-3; there is no DNA to check the TCRdb D call of TRBD1. Per germline, CDR1 SGHTA and CDR2 FQGNSA. The CDR3 has 15 amino acids. The CDR3 sequence is CASSSRGPSTDTQYF. Full variable domain (outside the CDR3, taken from reference TRBV7-2 and TRBJ2-3): GAGVSQSPSNKVTEKGKDVELRCDPISGHTALYWYRQSLGQGLEFLIYFQGNSAPDKSGLPSDRFSAERTGGSVSTLTIQRTQQEDSAVYLCASSSRGPSTDTQYFGPGTRLTVL.

The chain recombines TRBV5-1 with TRBJ2-7; absent DNA, TCRdb's TRBD2 call cannot be checked. The CDR3 is made up of 13 amino acids. Germline V gene lookup returns CDR1 SGHRS and CDR2 YFSETQ. The CDR3 is CASSGLADYEQYF.

The chain joins TRBV20-1 to TRBJ2-1; TCRdb's D call of TRBD1 is untestable without DNA. The CDR3 is made up of 14 amino acids. The germline V gene encodes CDR1 DFQATT and CDR2 SNEGSKA (reference sequence). The CDR3 sequence: CSARAGTPLDEQFF.

The chain recombines TRBV3-1 with TRBJ1-2. The CDR3 is made up of 14 amino acids. Germline values: CDR1 LGHDT, CDR2 YNNKEL (reference sequence). The CDR3 here is CASSHVTSGIGYTF.

The V call is TRBV20-1, the J call TRBJ1-2; TCRdb outputs TRBD1, but without DNA this stays unchecked. CDR1 is DFQATT and CDR2 is SNEGSKA in the germline V gene (reference sequence). CDR3 length: 12 residues. The CDR3 loop is CSASGRGGGYTF.

This chain uses TRBV25-1 with TRBJ1-4; TCRdb gives TRBD1 as the D gene, but with no DNA this cannot be confirmed. The CDR3 is 15 residues long. Germline V lookup: CDR1 MGHDK, CDR2 SYGVNS. The CDR3 reads CASSESGTGNEKLFF. Filled out from reference TRBV25-1 and TRBJ1-4, the complete variable domain reads EADIYQTPRYLVIGTGKKITLECSQTMGHDKMYWYQQDPGMELHLIHYSYGVNSTEKGDLSSESTVSRIRTEHFPLTLESARPSHTSQYLCASSESGTGNEKLFFGSGTQLSVL.

CDR3: CASRGQNWNEKLFF. The chain combines TRBV11-3 with TRBJ1-4; the TRBD1 assignment by TCRdb is unverifiable without DNA. The CDR3 is made up of 14 amino acids. The germline V gene encodes CDR1 SGHNT and CDR2 YENEEA.

The rearrangement joins TRBV7-3 to TRBJ2-2. CDR1 SGHTA and CDR2 FQGTGA come from the germline V gene. The CDR3 totals 12 residues. Here the CDR3 reads CASSFPAGELFF.

V gene TRBV7-6 combines with J gene TRBJ2-7. From germline, CDR1 is SGHVS and CDR2 FNYEAQ. This CDR3 contains 14 residues. The chain's CDR3 is CASTLGRGSYEQYF.

The chain uses TRBV7-6 and TRBJ2-2; TCRdb reports TRBD1, a call that lacks DNA to check it against. The CDR3 contains 14 residues. From germline, CDR1 is SGHVS and CDR2 FNYEAQ. CDR3 region: CASAIAVGPGELFF.

The gene calls are TRBV12-3 or TRBV12-4 and TRBJ2-2. The CDR3 sequence is 14 residues long. The CDR3 sequence is CASSLGGSPGELFF.

The chain links TRBV5-8 to TRBJ1-6. Germline V gives CDR1 SGHTS, CDR2 YDEGEE. The CDR3 has 16 residues. CDR3 sequence: CASSLGRRGYNSPLHF.

The chain uses TRBV12-3 or TRBV12-4 and TRBJ2-2; TCRdb's D gene call, TRBD1, goes unchecked for lack of DNA. The CDR3 consists of 15 residues. The chain's CDR3 is CASSQGTVNTGELFF.

The chain uses TRBV3-1 and TRBJ1-1; TCRdb's assignment of TRBD1 cannot be checked, as there is no DNA. The CDR3 runs 15 residues. Germline V gene sequence: CDR1 LGHDT, CDR2 YNNKEL (reference sequence). CDR3 loop: CASSPTLSRGTEAFF.

V and J are TRBV20-1 and TRBJ2-2; TCRdb gives TRBD1 as the D gene, but with no DNA this cannot be confirmed. The CDR3 has 15 residues. In germline, CDR1 is DFQATT, CDR2 SNEGSKA (reference sequence). The CDR3 protein is CSASLGGFDTGELFF.

The V call is TRBV20-1, the J call TRBJ2-1; TCRdb gives TRBD2 as the D gene, but with no DNA this cannot be confirmed. The CDR3 has 16 amino acids. CDR1 and CDR2 from the germline V gene are DFQATT and SNEGSKA (reference sequence). The CDR3 spells CSARGGGLATYNEQFF.